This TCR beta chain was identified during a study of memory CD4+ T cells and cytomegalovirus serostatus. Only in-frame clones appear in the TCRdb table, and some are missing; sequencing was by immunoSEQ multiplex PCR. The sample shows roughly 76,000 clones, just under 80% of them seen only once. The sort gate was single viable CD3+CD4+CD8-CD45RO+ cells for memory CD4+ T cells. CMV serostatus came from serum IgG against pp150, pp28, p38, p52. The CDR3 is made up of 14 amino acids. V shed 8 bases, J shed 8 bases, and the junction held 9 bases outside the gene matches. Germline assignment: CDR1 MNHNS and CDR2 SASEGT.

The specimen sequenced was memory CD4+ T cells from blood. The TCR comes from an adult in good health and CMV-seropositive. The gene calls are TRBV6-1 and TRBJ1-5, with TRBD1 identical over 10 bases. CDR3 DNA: TGTGCCAGCGTCGACAGGGGACAGGGGAAGCCCCAGCATTTT. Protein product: CASVDRGQGKPQHF.